This entry is about one T cell receptor (beta chain). Its antigen is as yet unknown. This record comes from a study of T cells after yellow fever vaccination. General study results and limits: From the bulk population, abundant clonotypes could contaminate and appear within FACS-sorted repertoires. Reappearance after the booster was seen for most primary-vaccination clones, at more than 95% CD4 and 70% to 90% CD8.

Template switching by 5'RACE produced TCR cDNA, adding a universal primer site and UMIs. Each CDR3 protein is one row after TCRdb ran MiXCR on the 5' RACE reads. The data show about 580,000 distinct CDR3 sequences, about a sixth seen once. The CDR3 has 14 amino acids. V shed 0 bases and J shed 5 bases, with 11 bases lying between them. Germline loops: CDR1 SGHRS, CDR2 YFSETQ. V is TRBV5-1 and J is TRBJ2-5; no firm D call. The receptor was derived from a man between 18 and 29 years old who received the YFV17D yellow fever vaccine. Sequencing was performed on PBMCs, taken more than 4 days after the first yellow fever vaccination. The CDR3 loop reads CASSLAPGLETQYF. In DNA, the CDR3 is TGCGCCAGCAGCTTGGCCCCAGGCTTGGAGACCCAGTACTTC.